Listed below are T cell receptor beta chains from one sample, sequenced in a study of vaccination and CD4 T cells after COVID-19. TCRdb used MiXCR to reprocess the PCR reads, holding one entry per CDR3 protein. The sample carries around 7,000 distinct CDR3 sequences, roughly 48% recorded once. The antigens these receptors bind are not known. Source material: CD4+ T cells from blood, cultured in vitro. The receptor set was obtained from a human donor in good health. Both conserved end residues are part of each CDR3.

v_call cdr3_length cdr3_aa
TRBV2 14 CASSIPRQGPRAFF
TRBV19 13 CASSRQYNSPLHF
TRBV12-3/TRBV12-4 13 CASSFLLAETQYF
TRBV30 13 CAWRNTGVHGYTF
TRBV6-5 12 CASSYGASAYTF
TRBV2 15 CASSSLTGSVYGYTF
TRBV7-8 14 CASSFAGVVHEQYF
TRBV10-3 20 CATQDSSFGGSKLGYNEQFF
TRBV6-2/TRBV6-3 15 CASSYSGRTGVGAFF
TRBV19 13 CASRDQGDQPQHF
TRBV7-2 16 CASSLDVVQGVFTQYF
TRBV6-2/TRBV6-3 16 CASSVTGSSYNSPLHF
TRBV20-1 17 CSARAQGEASYNSPLHF
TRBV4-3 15 CASSQGSIASETQYF
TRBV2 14 CASSVFGAFTEAFF
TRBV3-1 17 CASSQGVLAAINNEQFF
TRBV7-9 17 CASSLALAGGPFYGYTF